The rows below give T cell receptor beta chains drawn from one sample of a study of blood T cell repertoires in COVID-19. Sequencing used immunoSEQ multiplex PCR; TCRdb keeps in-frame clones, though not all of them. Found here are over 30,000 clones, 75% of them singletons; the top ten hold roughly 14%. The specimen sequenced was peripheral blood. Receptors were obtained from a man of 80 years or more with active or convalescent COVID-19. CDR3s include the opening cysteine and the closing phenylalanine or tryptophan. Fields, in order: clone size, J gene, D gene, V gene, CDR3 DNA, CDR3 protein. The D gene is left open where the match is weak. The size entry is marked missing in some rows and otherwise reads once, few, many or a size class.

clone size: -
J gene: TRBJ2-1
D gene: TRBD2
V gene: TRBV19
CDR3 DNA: TGTGCCAGTAGTATTATACTAGCGGGAGGAAGGAATGAGCAGTTCTTC
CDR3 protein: CASSIILAGGRNEQFF

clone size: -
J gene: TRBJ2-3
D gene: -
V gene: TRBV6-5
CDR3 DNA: TGTGCCAGCAGAGGGGTTTCAGATACGCAGTATTTT
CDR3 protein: CASRGVSDTQYF

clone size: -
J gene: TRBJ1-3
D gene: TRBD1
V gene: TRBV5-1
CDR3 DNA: TGCGCCAGCAGCCTGACAGGGGAAGGCTACACCATATATTTT
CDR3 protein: CASSLTGEGYTIYF

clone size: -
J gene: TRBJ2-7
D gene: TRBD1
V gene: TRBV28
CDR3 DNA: TGTGCCAGCAGGGGACAGGGGGCGACCTACGAGCAGTACTTC
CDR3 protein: CASRGQGATYEQYF

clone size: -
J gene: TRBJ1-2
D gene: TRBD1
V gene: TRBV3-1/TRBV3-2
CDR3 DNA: TGTGCCAGCAGCCTACAGGGGGCAGTCTATGGCTACACCTTC
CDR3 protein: CASSLQGAVYGYTF

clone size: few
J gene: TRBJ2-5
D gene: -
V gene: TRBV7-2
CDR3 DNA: TGTGCCAGCAGCACCCGGTTCGGCCAAGAGACCCAGTACTTC
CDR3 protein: CASSTRFGQETQYF

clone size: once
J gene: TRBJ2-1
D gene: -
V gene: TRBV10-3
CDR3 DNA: TGTGCCATCAGTGAAACTAGCAAGGGTAATGAGCAGTTCTTC
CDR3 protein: CAISETSKGNEQFF

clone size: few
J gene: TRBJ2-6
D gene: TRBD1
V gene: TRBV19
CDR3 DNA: TGTGCCGCACAGGGGGGTTCTTCCTCTGGGGCCAACGTCCTGACTTTC
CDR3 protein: CAAQGGSSSGANVLTF

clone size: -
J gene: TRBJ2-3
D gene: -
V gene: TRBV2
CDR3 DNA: TGTGCCAGCGGAGCCCAGACAGATACGCAGTATTTT
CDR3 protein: CASGAQTDTQYF

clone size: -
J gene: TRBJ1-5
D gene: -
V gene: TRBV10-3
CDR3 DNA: TGTGCCATCAGTGAGTCGTTAACAGGATTTCAGCCCCAGCATTTT
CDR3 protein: CAISESLTGFQPQHF

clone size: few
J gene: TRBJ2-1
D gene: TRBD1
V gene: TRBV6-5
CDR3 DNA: TGTGCCAGCAGCCTCGGACAGGGGAACAATGAGCAGTTCTTC
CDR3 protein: CASSLGQGNNEQFF

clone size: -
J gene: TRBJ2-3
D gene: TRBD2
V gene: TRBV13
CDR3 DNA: TGTGCCAGCAGCAAAGGGGCTAGCGGGGGATTCACAGATACGCAGTATTTT
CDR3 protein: CASSKGASGGFTDTQYF

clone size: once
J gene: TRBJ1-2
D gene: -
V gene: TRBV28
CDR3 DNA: TGTGCCAGCAGAATGGGCGGCTACACCTTC
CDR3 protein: CASRMGGYTF

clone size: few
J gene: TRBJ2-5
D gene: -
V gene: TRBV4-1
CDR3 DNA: TGCGCCAGCAGCTTCAGCGGACAGATCCAAGAGACCCAGTACTTC
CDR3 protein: CASSFSGQIQETQYF

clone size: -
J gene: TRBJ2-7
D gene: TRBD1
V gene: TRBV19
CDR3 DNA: TGTGCCAGTAGTACCCAGGGGGCTACCGTCGGCGAGCAGTACTTC
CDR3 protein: CASSTQGATVGEQYF

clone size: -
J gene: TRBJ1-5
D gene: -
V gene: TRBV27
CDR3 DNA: TGTGCCAGCAGCCGCTCTTGGGGGGTGGATCAGCCCCAGCATTTT
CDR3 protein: CASSRSWGVDQPQHF

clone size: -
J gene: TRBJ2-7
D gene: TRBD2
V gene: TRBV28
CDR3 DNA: TGTGCCAGCAGTCCCCAGAGACTAGCGGGGTCTCTCAAGCAGTACTTC
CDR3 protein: CASSPQRLAGSLKQYF

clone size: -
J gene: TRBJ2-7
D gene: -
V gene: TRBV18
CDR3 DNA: TGTGCCAGCTCACGCACGTATACTAGCTACGAGCAGTACTTC
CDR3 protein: CASSRTYTSYEQYF

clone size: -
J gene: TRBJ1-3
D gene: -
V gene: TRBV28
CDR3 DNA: TGTGCCAGCAGTTCGACAGCCTCTGGAAACACCATATATTTT
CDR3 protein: CASSSTASGNTIYF

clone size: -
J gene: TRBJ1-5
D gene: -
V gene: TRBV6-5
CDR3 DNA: TGTGCCAGCAGGCGCGGGGTGGGGCAGCCCCAGCATTTT
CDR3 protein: CASRRGVGQPQHF

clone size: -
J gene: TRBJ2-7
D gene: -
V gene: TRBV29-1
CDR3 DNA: TGCAGCGTTCTGTCGGAGGGTGGGAGCTGGCGTGAAGAAGACAGGGCCCTCCACTACGAGCAGTACTTC
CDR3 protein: CSVLSEGGSWREEDRALHYEQYF

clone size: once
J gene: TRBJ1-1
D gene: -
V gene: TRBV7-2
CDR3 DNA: TGTGCCAGCCGAGTCCCTTTAGACACTGAAGCTTTCTTT
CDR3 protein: CASRVPLDTEAFF

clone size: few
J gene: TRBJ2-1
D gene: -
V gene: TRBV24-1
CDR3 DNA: TGTGCCACCAGTGATCCTGGGCAGGGGTTGTACAATGAGCAGTTCTTC
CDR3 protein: CATSDPGQGLYNEQFF

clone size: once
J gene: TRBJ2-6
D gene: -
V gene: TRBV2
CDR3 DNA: TGTGCCAGCAGAAATATAGACGGACAAGGTGGGGCCAACGTCCTGACTTTC
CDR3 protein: CASRNIDGQGGANVLTF

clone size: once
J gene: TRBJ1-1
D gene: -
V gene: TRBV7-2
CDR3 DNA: TGTGCCAGCACCCAAAGCTTAAACACTGAAGCTTTCTTT
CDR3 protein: CASTQSLNTEAFF

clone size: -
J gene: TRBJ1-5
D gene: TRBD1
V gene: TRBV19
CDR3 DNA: TGTGCCAATGACAGGGGCAATCAGCCCCAGCATTTT
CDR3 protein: CANDRGNQPQHF

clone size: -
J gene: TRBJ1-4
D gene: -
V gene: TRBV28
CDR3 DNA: TGTGCCAGCAGTCTTACGGGCCAGGGAAATGAAAAACTGTTTTTT
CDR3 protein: CASSLTGQGNEKLFF

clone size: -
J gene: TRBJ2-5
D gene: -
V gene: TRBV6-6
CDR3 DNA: TGTGCCAGCAGCCGAAGGACCGGAGGCCAAGAGACCCAGTACTTC
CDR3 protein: CASSRRTGGQETQYF

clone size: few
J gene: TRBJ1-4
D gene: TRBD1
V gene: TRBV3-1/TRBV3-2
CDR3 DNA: TGTGCCAGCAGCCACCAGGGGGTCTTAGGTGAAAAACTGTTTTTT
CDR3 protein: CASSHQGVLGEKLFF

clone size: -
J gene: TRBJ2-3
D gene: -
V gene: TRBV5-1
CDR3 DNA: TGCGCCAGCAGCTTGGATCCTAGCACAGATACGCAGTATTTT
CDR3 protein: CASSLDPSTDTQYF

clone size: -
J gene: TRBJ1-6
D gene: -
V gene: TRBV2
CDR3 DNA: TGTGCCAGCGTGGTCGAGGCGCGTTCACCCCTCCACTTT
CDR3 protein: CASVVEARSPLHF

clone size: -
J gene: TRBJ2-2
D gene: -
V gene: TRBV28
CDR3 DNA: TGTGCCAGCAGTGTTACTTTCCTCGGGGAGCTGTTTTTT
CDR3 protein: CASSVTFLGELFF

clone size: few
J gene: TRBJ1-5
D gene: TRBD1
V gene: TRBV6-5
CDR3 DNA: TGTGCCAGCAGATCCAGGACAGGTTATCAGCCCCAGCATTTT
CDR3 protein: CASRSRTGYQPQHF

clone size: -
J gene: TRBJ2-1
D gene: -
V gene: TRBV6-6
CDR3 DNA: TGTGCCAGCAGTTACTCCGTGGGCTGGGTCAATGAGCAGTTCTTC
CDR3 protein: CASSYSVGWVNEQFF

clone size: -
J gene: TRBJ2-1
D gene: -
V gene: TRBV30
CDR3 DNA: TGTGCCTGGAGTGTACTTAATGCGGCTTCTTACAATGAGCAGTTCTTC
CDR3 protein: CAWSVLNAASYNEQFF

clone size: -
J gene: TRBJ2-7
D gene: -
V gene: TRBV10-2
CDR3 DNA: TGCGCCAGCCTAGACAGCTCCTACGAGCAGTACTTC
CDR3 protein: CASLDSSYEQYF

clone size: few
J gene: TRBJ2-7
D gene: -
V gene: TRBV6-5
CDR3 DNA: TGTGCCAGCAGTTATCAAGGGGGAGAGCAGTACTTC
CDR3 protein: CASSYQGGEQYF

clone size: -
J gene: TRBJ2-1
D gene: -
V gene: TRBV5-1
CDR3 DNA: TGCGCCAGCAGCCCACGGGGCGGGGACAATGAGCAGTTCTTC
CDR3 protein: CASSPRGGDNEQFF

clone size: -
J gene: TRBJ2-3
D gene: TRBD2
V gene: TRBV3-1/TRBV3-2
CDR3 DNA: TGTGCCAGCAGCCAAGGAGGCGGGAGGGCCTTGACAGATACGCAGTATTTT
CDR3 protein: CASSQGGGRALTDTQYF

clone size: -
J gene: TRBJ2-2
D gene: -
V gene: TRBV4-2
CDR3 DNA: TGTGCCAGCAGCCAAGATTTCCAGGGGACCCCCGGGGAGCTGTTTTTT
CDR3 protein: CASSQDFQGTPGELFF

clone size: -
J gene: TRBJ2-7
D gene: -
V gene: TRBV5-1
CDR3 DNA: TGCGCCAGCAGCTCACAGGGATTCGACGAGCAGTACTTC
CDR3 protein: CASSSQGFDEQYF

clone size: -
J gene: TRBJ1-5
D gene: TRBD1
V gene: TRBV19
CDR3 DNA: TGTGCCAGCGGGGGACAGGGGATAACGCCCCAGCATTTT
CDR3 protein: CASGGQGITPQHF